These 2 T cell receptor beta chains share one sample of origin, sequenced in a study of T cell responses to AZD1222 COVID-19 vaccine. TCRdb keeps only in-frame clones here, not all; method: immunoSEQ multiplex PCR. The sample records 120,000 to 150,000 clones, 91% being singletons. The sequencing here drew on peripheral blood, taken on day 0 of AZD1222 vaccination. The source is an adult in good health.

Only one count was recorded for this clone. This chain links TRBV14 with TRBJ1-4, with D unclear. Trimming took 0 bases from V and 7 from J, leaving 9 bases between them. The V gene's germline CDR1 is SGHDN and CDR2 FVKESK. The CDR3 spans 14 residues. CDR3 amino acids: CASSQDWAGEKLFF. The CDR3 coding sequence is TGTGCCAGCAGCCAAGATTGGGCGGGTGAAAAACTGTTTTTT.

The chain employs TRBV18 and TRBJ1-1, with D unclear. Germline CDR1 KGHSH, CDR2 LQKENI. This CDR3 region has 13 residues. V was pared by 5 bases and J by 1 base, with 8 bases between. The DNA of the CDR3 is TGTGCCAGCTCAGATACTCCGAACACTGAAGCTTTCTTT. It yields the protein CASSDTPNTEAFF.